This TCR beta chain stems from a study of T cells in women clearing cervical HPV infection. In the study overall: Controls' single incident HPV16 infection cleared within 12 months without precancer. Overall study results and limits: Richness plus V gene abundances separated cases from controls with AUC about 0.8. T-cell numbers per sample were unknown and may explain richness differences.

TCRdb's copy holds only in-frame clones and misses some; the assay was immunoSEQ multiplex PCR. This table holds 40,000 to 55,000 clones. As regards this clone: Its specificity is not known. With the read ending 3 residues before the CDR3 end, the germline J gene is used to fill in that end.

Losses at the gene ends were 4 bases for V and 6 bases for J; bases not matched to a gene: 7. CDR1 SGHRS and CDR2 YFSETQ come from the germline V gene. This CDR3 contains 15 residues. The sequence was obtained from a woman aged 18-70 years with a cervical HPV16 infection that either progressed to CIN3+ or cleared (not recorded which). The sample consisted of blood buffy coat. The rearrangement links TRBV5-1 to TRBJ2-7, with 13 bases that match TRBD2. The sequenced part of the CDR3 DNA is TGCGCCAGCAGCATCACTAGCGGGGGGGCCGTCGAG. Translated: CASSITSGGAVE. The full CDR3 protein reads CASSITSGGAVEQYF.